In this sample, the clone carrying this T cell receptor (beta chain) turned up a few times. The data are from a study of T cells after yellow fever vaccination. Germline CDR1 is MNHEY and CDR2 is SVGEGT. The CDR3 length is 16 residues. V lost 6 bases and J lost 5; bases outside the gene matches: 14. Each CDR3 protein gets one entry after TCRdb re-called the 5' RACE reads with MiXCR. The table records over 150,000 distinct CDR3 sequences, 6.2% of them present only once. The sequence came from a young man who received the YFV17D yellow fever vaccine. Sequenced material: CD4+ T cells sorted from PBMCs, taken on the day of the first yellow fever vaccination. V and J are TRBV6-2 or TRBV6-3 and TRBJ2-3; TRBD1 matches at 7 bases. The CDR3 DNA is TGTGCCAGCAGCCTCCCGAGGGGGCGAAGTGGAGATACGCAGTATTTT. It yields the protein CASSLPRGRSGDTQYF.